The sequence of this T cell receptor beta chain was determined in a study of blood T cell repertoires in COVID-19. Living in 24 US areas, the participants were between about 18 and 90 years of age. Grouping used clinical history reported by participants in a survey and questionnaire. Sequencing used immunoSEQ multiplex PCR; TCRdb keeps in-frame clones, though not all of them. The sample shows about 150,000 clones, roughly 90% of them seen only once. Germline V lookup: CDR1 SQVTM, CDR2 ANQGSEA. The CDR3 has 14 residues. Trimming stripped 6 bases from V and 0 bases from J, with 12 bases between. The gene calls are TRBV29-1 and TRBJ2-1, with unresolved D. The sequenced material came from PBMCs or T cells enriched from blood (not recorded which). This clonotype originated in a woman aged 50 to 65 who had recovered from COVID-19. CDR3 sequence reads: CSVIAPSSYNEQFF. The CDR3 nucleotides read TGCAGCGTAATAGCCCCTAGCTCCTACAATGAGCAGTTCTTC.